The rows below give T cell receptor beta chains drawn from one sample of a study of blood T cell repertoires in COVID-19. Using immunoSEQ multiplex PCR, the repertoire was profiled, and TCRdb retains in-frame clones only, with some absent. The table records approximately 250,000 clones, 90% of them present only once. Specimen: PBMCs or T cells enriched from blood (not recorded which). The receptor set was obtained from a woman aged 25-40 years with acute COVID-19. The CDR3 runs from the conserved cysteine through the conserved F or W. The D gene is left open where the match is weak. Rows give clone size only sometimes, using once, few, many, or a class for an expanded clone.

>TRBJ2-7|TRBV19|17|few|TRBD1
TGTGCCAGTAGTATCGAGGGGGCCATGGACCCGACCTACGAGCAGTACTTC
CASSIEGAMDPTYEQYF
>TRBJ1-5|TRBV19|15|NA|TRBD1
TGTGCCAGTAGAGTAAATGGACAGGCCAATCAGCCCCAGCATTTT
CASRVNGQANQPQHF
>TRBJ2-1|TRBV18|16|NA|TRBD2
TGTGCCAGCTCACCACCAACGGGGGGGGACCGGGGAGAGCAGTTCTTC
CASSPPTGGDRGEQFF
>TRBJ2-4|TRBV4-3|18|NA|TRBD2
TGCGCCAGCAGCCAAGAGGGACTAGCGGGAGGGGGCAAAAACATTCAGTACTTC
CASSQEGLAGGGKNIQYF
>TRBJ2-7|TRBV13|13|NA|NA
TGTGCCAGCAGCTTAGAGAGGCAGGGTGAGCAGTACTTC
CASSLERQGEQYF
>TRBJ2-1|TRBV12-3/TRBV12-4|13|NA|NA
TGTGCCAGCAGTTTAAATGCGGCGACTGAGCAGTTCTTC
CASSLNAATEQFF
>TRBJ1-1|TRBV5-1|12|NA|NA
TGCGCCAGCAGCGCCGGGAACACTGAAGCTTTCTTT
CASSAGNTEAFF
>TRBJ1-1|TRBV14|15|NA|NA
TGTGCCAGCAGCCCTTGGGACACTCTGAACACTGAAGCTTTCTTT
CASSPWDTLNTEAFF
>TRBJ1-5|TRBV6-1|14|few|TRBD1
TGTGCCAGCAGTGACCGACAGGGGTCCATATACCAGCATTTT
CASSDRQGSIYQHF
>TRBJ1-6|TRBV30|14|once|TRBD1
TGTGCCTGGAGTACGACAGGGAATAATTCACCCCTCCACTTT
CAWSTTGNNSPLHF
>TRBJ2-2|TRBV4-1|17|NA|TRBD1
TGCGCCAGCAGCCAAGTAGGACAGGGGGCGAACACCGGGGAGCTGTTTTTT
CASSQVGQGANTGELFF